This TCR beta chain was profiled in a study of beta chain features in type 1 diabetes. This CDR3 is 14 amino acids long. The germline CDR1 and CDR2 sequences are SGHAT and FQNNGV. Trimming took 5 bases from V and 9 from J; bases not matched to a gene: 10. Sampling consisted of one heparinised blood draw per donor, averaging approximately 120 mL. Study results and limitations: TCRB CDR3s from Type 1 diabetes patients were moderately but significantly shorter in all four CD4+ subsets.

With regard to this clone: The target antigen is unknown.

The sequenced template was cDNA made from the entire isolated RNA. Method: immunoSEQ multiplex PCR; TCRdb's copy keeps in-frame clones and lacks some. This sample has some 15,000 clones, with about three quarters found just once. The chain employs TRBV11-2 and TRBJ2-1; 7 nucleotides line up with TRBD2. This TCR derives from a man aged 30 to 45 with type 1 diabetes. Sequenced material: Tregs from blood. Here the CDR3 DNA reads TGTGCCAGCAGCCAACGGGGGGTCGACGGTGAGCAGTTCTTC. It specifies CASSQRGVDGEQFF. Variable domain in full (rest from reference TRBV11-2 and TRBJ2-1): EAGVAQSPRYKIIEKRQSVAFWCNPISGHATLYWYQQILGQGPKLLIQFQNNGVVDDSQLPKDRFSAERLKGVDSTLKIQPAKLEDSAVYLCASSQRGVDGEQFFGPGTRLTVL.